Below are 16 T cell receptor beta chains sequenced from a single sample in a study of cytomegalovirus exposure and HLA in healthy donors (dated by TCRdb to the late 2010s). Receptors were amplified or captured by the immunoSEQ multiplex PCR assay. For the multiplex PCR, a mixture combining 60 forward primers for TCR Vbeta segments and 13 reverse primers for TCR Jbeta segments was used. The immuneACCESS repertoire file appears here via TCRdb, limited to in-frame rearrangements. These files lack a portion of the clones; in checked studies, under half of the deficit traces to unresolved V genes, and the cause of the others is not known. Present in this sample are under 200,000 clones, approximately 77% of which were seen just once. The biggest ten clones account for less than 2.5% of the sample. Sequencing used PBMCs. These TCRs come from a man between 45 and 60 years old in good health and CMV-seropositive.

This chain joins TRBV5-5 and TRBJ1-2, with 7 positions matching TRBD1. This CDR3 is 14 amino acids long. Looked up from germline, CDR1 is SGHKS and CDR2 is YYEKEE (reference sequence). V gave up 4 bases and J gave up 4 bases; unmatched junction bases: 7. CDR3 amino acids: CASSLTGLSYGYTF. CDR3 sequence (DNA): TGTGCCAGCAGCCTGACAGGGCTTAGCTATGGCTACACCTTC.

J is TRBJ2-1 and V is TRBV30; 8 bases fit TRBD2. Per the germline V gene, CDR1 is GTSNPN and CDR2 is SVGIG (reference sequence). The CDR3 is 11 amino acids. J was trimmed by 16 bases and V by 2 bases; bases with no gene match: 7. The CDR3 sequence: CAWSSGTRAFF. CDR3 sequence (DNA): TGTGCCTGGAGTAGCGGGACTAGGGCATTCTTC.

This clone has a single count. The J gene is TRBJ1-5, the V gene TRBV6-1; D remains unclear. Germline V lookup: CDR1 MNHNS, CDR2 SASEGT. CDR3 length equals 12 residues. Trimming cost V 8 bases and J 6 bases, with 11 bases left between them. The CDR3 region is CASGEEGQPQHF. The DNA of the CDR3 is TGTGCCAGCGGGGAGGAGGGTCAGCCCCAGCATTTT.

The chain uses TRBV28 and TRBJ2-3, with 7 bases identical to TRBD2. With V trimmed by 8 bases and J by 4 bases, 6 bases remained unmatched. The CDR3 spans 13 residues. Germline lookup yields CDR1 MDHEN and CDR2 SYDVKM. The CDR3 here is CASAKTSPDTQYF. Here the CDR3 DNA reads TGTGCCAGCGCTAAGACTAGCCCAGATACGCAGTATTTT.

The rearrangement uses TRBV7-3 and TRBJ1-5, with a weak D call TRBD1 (6 bases). Deletions cut 8 bases from V and 3 bases from J, with 14 bases between. CDR1 SGHTA and CDR2 FQGTGA come from the germline V gene. This CDR3 region has 14 residues. In nucleotides, the CDR3 is TGTGCCAGCCCACGACAGGCCCCCAATCAGCCCCAGCATTTT. It is translated as CASPRQAPNQPQHF. The full variable domain, in which reference TRBV7-3 and TRBJ1-5 provide the parts outside the CDR3, is GAGVSQTPSNKVTEKGKYVELRCDPISGHTALYWYRQSLGQGPEFLIYFQGTGAADDSGLPNDRFFAVRPEGSVSTLKIQRTERGDSAVYLCASPRQAPNQPQHFGDGTRLSIL.

V and J are TRBV7-9 and TRBJ2-7, with 7 bases fitting TRBD1. Germline V gene data show CDR1 as SEHNR and CDR2 as FQNEAQ (reference sequence). Trimming at V came to 1 base and at J to 2 bases, leaving 5 bases not matched to a gene. The CDR3 is 15 amino acids. CDR3 sequence reads: CASSLVSGTAYEQYF. CDR3 nucleotides: TGTGCCAGCAGCTTAGTGTCCGGGACAGCCTACGAGCAGTACTTC.

V usage is TRBV6-5 and J usage is TRBJ2-5; 7 positions match TRBD2. V trimming: 6 bases; J trimming: 5 bases; junction bases outside the gene matches: 9. Looked up from germline, CDR1 is MNHEY and CDR2 is SVGAGI. The CDR3 has 14 amino acids. The CDR3: CASSSGGWAETQYF. In DNA form, the CDR3 reads TGTGCCAGCAGCTCCGGGGGGTGGGCGGAGACCCAGTACTTC.

V gene TRBV4-1 combines with J gene TRBJ1-4, with TRBD1 identical over 8 bases. Germline lookup yields CDR1 MGHRA and CDR2 YSYEKL. The CDR3 runs 18 residues. J gave up 4 bases and V 3 bases, and 13 bases lay outside the gene matches. CDR3 protein: CASSQPSFGQGSNEKLFF. CDR3 in DNA: TGCGCCAGCAGCCAGCCGAGCTTCGGACAGGGCAGTAATGAAAAACTGTTTTTT.

This clone has a handful of counts. The chain is built from TRBV14 and TRBJ1-6; 7 bases line up with TRBD1. J was trimmed by 2 bases and V by 3 bases; bases with no gene match: 1. CDR1 is SGHDN, CDR2 FVKESK, per germline. This CDR3 comprises 15 residues. CDR3 residues: CASSQGQTYNSPLHF. In nucleotides, the CDR3 is TGTGCCAGCAGCCAGGGACAGACCTATAATTCACCCCTCCACTTT.

The chain couples TRBV6-5 to TRBJ2-1; TRBD1 might be the D (6 bases). This CDR3 has 15 residues. Germline V lookup: CDR1 MNHEY, CDR2 SVGAGI. The V end lost 2 bases, the J end lost 5 bases, and 13 bases lay between the germline ends. As DNA, the CDR3 is TGTGCCAGCAGTTACAACACCAGGGGTCACAATGAGCAGTTCTTC. It encodes CASSYNTRGHNEQFF.

The chain joins TRBV6-5 to TRBJ2-7; 12 bases map to TRBD1. The CDR3 length is 15 residues. The trim removed 2 bases at V and 5 bases at J, leaving 4 bases unmatched. CDR1 and CDR2 (germline): MNHEY, SVGAGI. The CDR3 sequence: CASSYTGQGANEQYF. CDR3 coding DNA: TGTGCCAGCAGTTACACGGGACAGGGGGCCAACGAGCAGTACTTC.

The chain recombines TRBV28 with TRBJ1-1; TRBD1 matches at 9 bases. The J segment lost 9 bases and the V segment lost 8 bases, leaving 10 bases of the junction unmatched. This CDR3 spans 13 amino acids. Germline CDR1 and CDR2: MDHEN and SYDVKM. The CDR3 coding sequence is TGTGCCAGCCATGGGGGACAGGGATTTCAAGCTTTCTTT. Its translation is CASHGGQGFQAFF. Based on the CDR3 plus reference TRBV28 and TRBJ1-1, the full variable domain is DVKVTQSSRYLVKRTGEKVFLECVQDMDHENMFWYRQDPGLGLRLIYFSYDVKMKEKGDIPEGYSVSREKKERFSLILESASTNQTSMYLCASHGGQGFQAFFGQGTRLTVV.

The chain carries TRBV29-1 and TRBJ2-7, with no clear D. CDR3 length: 12 residues. V was cut by 6 bases and J by 2 bases, with 11 bases left in between. Germline CDR1 SQVTM, CDR2 ANQGSEA. The CDR3 loop reads CSVAESTYEQYF. In nucleotides, the CDR3 is TGCAGCGTCGCGGAGAGTACCTACGAGCAGTACTTC.

The rearrangement links TRBV9 to TRBJ2-5; 10 bases are shared with TRBD2. J gave up 1 base and V 0 bases, and 6 bases lay outside the gene matches. The CDR3 runs 17 residues. Per germline, CDR1 SGDLS and CDR2 YYNGEE. The CDR3 loop is CASSVGSGGFGQETQYF. The CDR3 nucleotides read TGTGCCAGCAGCGTAGGTAGCGGGGGGTTCGGCCAAGAGACCCAGTACTTC.

This clone was counted a single time. The rearrangement uses TRBV5-1 and TRBJ2-1; 12 bases match TRBD2. Germline V gene lookup returns CDR1 SGHRS and CDR2 YFSETQ. This CDR3 is 14 amino acids long. The junction had 2 bases not matched to a gene; V was cut back by 5 bases and J by 5 bases. The CDR3 region is CASRLAGGNNEQFF. The CDR3 DNA reads TGCGCCAGCAGGCTAGCGGGGGGGAACAATGAGCAGTTCTTC.

The J gene is TRBJ1-5, the V gene TRBV18; 7 positions match TRBD1. Trimming cost V 5 bases and J 6 bases; bases outside gene matches: 1. Germline V gene lookup returns CDR1 KGHSH and CDR2 LQKENI. The CDR3 has 12 residues. The CDR3 is CASSAGGQPQHF. DNA of the CDR3: TGTGCCAGCTCAGCAGGGGGTCAGCCCCAGCATTTT.